This is a list of T cell receptor beta chains from one sample in a study of T cell repertoires in cytomegalovirus infection. Antigens of these TCRs are unknown. Via MiXCR, TCRdb re-called the reads, giving one row per CDR3 protein. The data contain 110,000 or so distinct CDR3 sequences, around 30% of them singletons. Sequences were derived from CD8+ T cells from cultured PBMCs, sampled from culture after CMV antigen stimulation. These receptors all come from a human donor in good health (CMV status not recorded). Some clones in this sample may be carry-over from other donors' samples. CDR3s include the opening cysteine and the closing phenylalanine or tryptophan. The D gene is left open where the match is weak. Rows may omit the clone size; those that give it use once, few, many or a size class.

d_gene,v_gene,len,j_gene,abundance,CDR3aa,CDR3nt
NA,TRBV7-8,16,TRBJ2-5,NA,CASSLLAGAGEETQYF,TGTGCCAGCAGCTTACTGGCAGGGGCTGGGGAAGAGACCCAGTACTTC
TRBD1,TRBV6-1,14,TRBJ2-7,few,CASSERGTGYEQYF,TGTGCCAGCAGTGAACGAGGGACAGGCTACGAGCAGTACTTC
TRBD1,TRBV4-1,15,TRBJ1-1,NA,CASSLNPGGDTEAFF,TGCGCCAGCAGCTTAAACCCAGGGGGGGATACTGAAGCTTTCTTT
NA,TRBV25-1,13,TRBJ1-4,NA,CASRGRGYEKLFF,TGTGCCAGCAGGGGGAGAGGATACGAAAAACTGTTTTTT
NA,TRBV7-7,15,TRBJ2-7,many,CASSLASGKSYEQYF,TGTGCTAGCAGCTTAGCGTCAGGCAAATCCTACGAGCAGTACTTC
NA,TRBV9,12,TRBJ2-2,NA,CASSVDSGELFF,TGTGCCAGCAGCGTAGACTCCGGGGAGCTGTTTTTT
NA,TRBV5-6,14,TRBJ2-7,NA,CASKPVGDLGEQYF,TGTGCCAGCAAACCGGTCGGGGATCTCGGCGAGCAGTACTTC
NA,TRBV4-2,15,TRBJ2-7,NA,CASSQDLVLGDEQYF,TGTGCCAGCAGCCAAGATCTAGTCCTCGGGGACGAGCAGTACTTC
TRBD2,TRBV6-1,19,TRBJ2-7,few,CASSEPGLAGGYSSYEQYF,TGTGCCAGCAGTGAACCCGGACTAGCGGGGGGCTACAGCTCCTACGAGCAGTACTTC
TRBD2,TRBV7-6,15,TRBJ2-1,many,CASSLGLAGVNEQFF,TGTGCCAGCAGCTTGGGACTAGCGGGGGTAAATGAGCAGTTCTTC
NA,TRBV6-1,15,TRBJ2-6,NA,CASRTEGSGANVLTF,TGTGCCAGCAGAACCGAAGGGTCTGGGGCCAACGTCCTGACTTTC
TRBD1,TRBV5-4,15,TRBJ1-3,many,CASTFTGGLGNTIYF,TGTGCCAGCACTTTTACAGGGGGTCTTGGAAACACCATATATTTT
NA,TRBV6-4,12,TRBJ1-1,many,CASSGGNTEAFF,TGTGCCAGCAGTGGGGGAAACACTGAAGCTTTCTTT
TRBD1,TRBV18,14,TRBJ1-2,few,CASSPGQGVGGYTF,TGTGCCAGCTCCCCGGGACAGGGGGTTGGCGGCTACACCTTC
NA,TRBV9,16,TRBJ2-2,NA,CASSVGGLTRPGELFF,TGTGCCAGCAGCGTAGGGGGCCTCACTAGACCCGGGGAGCTGTTTTTT
TRBD1,TRBV5-1,15,TRBJ1-1,few,CASSLGQGTHTEAFF,TGCGCCAGCAGCTTGGGACAGGGGACGCACACTGAAGCTTTCTTT
TRBD1,TRBV11-3,17,TRBJ2-7,NA,CASSLDLRTGEFYEQYF,TGTGCCAGCAGCTTAGATCTGCGGACAGGGGAATTCTACGAGCAGTACTTC
NA,TRBV7-8,18,TRBJ2-1,few,CASSLARGVSGSHNEQFF,TGTGCCAGCAGCTTGGCCAGGGGAGTCTCTGGGTCCCACAATGAGCAGTTCTTC
TRBD1,TRBV19,16,TRBJ2-5,few,CASSIGTATYQETQYF,TGTGCCAGTAGTATCGGGACAGCTACGTACCAAGAGACCCAGTACTTC
NA,TRBV6-1,15,TRBJ1-5,few,CASSEEYLGNQPQHF,TGTGCCAGCAGTGAAGAGTATCTGGGGAATCAGCCCCAGCATTTT
NA,TRBV6-1,16,TRBJ1-2,NA,CASSPPDRRANYGYTF,TGTGCCAGCAGCCCGCCCGACAGGAGGGCTAACTATGGCTACACCTTC
TRBD2,TRBV7-2,19,TRBJ2-7,NA,CASSLEYVGGAGVIHEQYF,TGTGCCAGCAGCTTAGAATATGTCGGGGGGGCCGGCGTCATTCACGAGCAGTACTTC
NA,TRBV6-6,16,TRBJ1-5,few,CASSYGNIGGGQPQHF,TGTGCCAGCAGTTACGGGAACATAGGAGGCGGGCAGCCCCAGCATTTT
NA,TRBV27,14,TRBJ1-5,few,CASSLSGSNQPQHF,TGTGCCAGCAGTTTATCGGGGAGCAATCAGCCCCAGCATTTT
TRBD2,TRBV4-1,13,TRBJ2-5,NA,CASSQTSGGPQYF,TGCGCCAGCAGCCAGACTAGCGGGGGACCCCAGTACTTC
TRBD1,TRBV6-5,15,TRBJ1-2,NA,CASSYSIGTGRGYTF,TGTGCCAGCAGTTACTCGATCGGGACAGGCCGAGGCTACACCTTC
NA,TRBV10-3,18,TRBJ1-2,NA,CAISGEQGFEPYGYGYTF,TGTGCCATCAGTGGGGAACAGGGTTTCGAGCCCTACGGCTATGGCTACACCTTC
TRBD1,TRBV6-5,15,TRBJ1-2,NA,CASSSVGQGVDGYTF,TGTGCCAGCAGTTCCGTTGGACAGGGGGTAGATGGCTACACCTTC
TRBD2,TRBV6-2/TRBV6-3,16,TRBJ2-2,few,CASSYGLAANTGELFF,TGTGCCAGCAGTTATGGGCTAGCGGCGAACACCGGGGAGCTGTTTTTT
TRBD2,TRBV6-2/TRBV6-3,16,TRBJ2-1,few,CASTVLAGGSYNEQFF,TGTGCCAGCACCGTACTAGCGGGGGGCTCCTACAATGAGCAGTTCTTC
NA,TRBV4-1,13,TRBJ1-1,few,CASSQAVGAEAFF,TGCGCCAGCAGCCAAGCGGTCGGGGCTGAAGCTTTCTTT
TRBD1,TRBV6-1,16,TRBJ2-7,few,CASSSWTGEHGYEQYF,TGTGCCAGCAGTTCTTGGACAGGGGAACATGGCTACGAGCAGTACTTC
NA,TRBV20-1,14,TRBJ2-3,NA,CSAKGGSLGDTQYF,TGCAGTGCTAAGGGGGGCTCCTTGGGAGATACGCAGTATTTT
NA,TRBV14,15,TRBJ2-5,few,CASSQEMARQETQYF,TGTGCCAGCAGCCAAGAAATGGCACGCCAAGAGACCCAGTACTTC
NA,TRBV28,17,TRBJ1-2,many,CASGEHRAETTNYGYTF,TGTGCCAGCGGTGAACATCGGGCAGAAACTACAAACTATGGCTACACCTTC
TRBD1,TRBV2,16,TRBJ1-6,few,CASSDPLGQPNSPLHF,TGTGCCAGCAGTGATCCCCTGGGACAGCCCAATTCACCCCTCCACTTT
NA,TRBV24-1,15,TRBJ1-1,few,CATSDSREGGTEAFF,TGTGCCACCAGTGATTCACGGGAGGGTGGCACTGAAGCTTTCTTT
NA,TRBV4-1,16,TRBJ2-7,few,CASSQGVVGGSYEQYF,TGCGCCAGCAGCCAAGGGGTCGTGGGAGGATCCTACGAGCAGTACTTC
NA,TRBV20-1,13,TRBJ1-6,NA,CSATPRTFSPLHF,TGCAGTGCTACACCCAGGACATTTTCACCCCTCCACTTT
TRBD1,TRBV19,12,TRBJ2-7,NA,CASSIDRVEQYF,TGTGCCAGTAGTATCGACAGGGTCGAGCAGTACTTC
NA,TRBV24-1,18,TRBJ2-2,few,CATSPPEGSPYNTGELFF,TGTGCCACCAGTCCACCCGAGGGGTCCCCTTATAACACCGGGGAGCTGTTTTTT
NA,TRBV12-3/TRBV12-4,13,TRBJ2-7,many,CASSLGVSYEQYF,TGTGCCAGCAGTTTAGGGGTTTCCTACGAGCAGTACTTC
TRBD1,TRBV12-3/TRBV12-4,14,TRBJ1-2,few,CASRSGTANYGYTF,TGTGCCAGCAGGTCCGGGACAGCTAACTATGGCTACACCTTC
TRBD1,TRBV7-2,21,TRBJ1-2,few,CASSPYPQGQPFREVDYGYTF,TGTGCCAGCAGCCCGTACCCCCAGGGACAGCCATTTAGAGAAGTCGACTATGGCTACACCTTC
NA,TRBV6-5,13,TRBJ1-5,NA,CASSSGGNQPQHF,TGTGCCAGCAGTTCCGGAGGGAATCAGCCCCAGCATTTT
NA,TRBV6-1,16,TRBJ2-3,NA,CASSERWGRVTDTQYF,TGTGCCAGCAGTGAAAGGTGGGGCAGGGTGACAGATACGCAGTATTTT
TRBD1,TRBV12-3/TRBV12-4,17,TRBJ1-4,NA,CASSLRGQGVPNEKLFF,TGTGCCAGCAGTTTACGGGGACAGGGGGTCCCTAATGAAAAACTGTTTTTT
TRBD2,TRBV7-8,14,TRBJ2-1,NA,CASSLGGGSNEQFF,TGTGCCAGCAGCTTAGGGGGGGGGAGCAATGAGCAGTTCTTC
TRBD1,TRBV27,15,TRBJ1-4,NA,CASSRRDRGQEKLFF,TGTGCCAGCAGTCGCCGGGACAGGGGGCAGGAAAAACTGTTTTTT
NA,TRBV6-2/TRBV6-3,18,TRBJ2-5,NA,CASSYRGGGLSTGETQYF,TGTGCCAGCAGTTACCGAGGAGGGGGCCTATCGACCGGAGAGACCCAGTACTTC
TRBD2,TRBV7-9,17,TRBJ2-3,NA,CASSQGLAGAATDTQYF,TGTGCCAGCAGCCAAGGACTAGCGGGGGCCGCCACAGATACGCAGTATTTT
TRBD2,TRBV7-2,15,TRBJ2-3,many,CASSLLAGGTDTQYF,TGTGCCAGCAGCCTCTTAGCGGGGGGGACAGATACGCAGTATTTT
NA,TRBV15,16,TRBJ2-2,few,CATSREQWDPIGELFF,TGTGCCACCAGCAGAGAACAGTGGGACCCCATTGGGGAGCTGTTTTTT
TRBD1,TRBV6-5,14,TRBJ2-1,few,CASAPGQGYNEQFF,TGTGCCAGCGCCCCCGGACAGGGTTACAATGAGCAGTTCTTC
TRBD2,TRBV11-2,17,TRBJ2-1,once,CASIPPLTSGTNNEQFF,TGTGCCAGCATCCCACCCCTGACTAGCGGGACAAACAATGAGCAGTTCTTC